This T cell receptor (beta chain) was profiled in a study of blood T cell repertoires in COVID-19. Looking at the study overall: Spain, Italy and the United States supplied samples that represented acute and convalescent COVID-19.

Sequenced by immunoSEQ multiplex PCR; TCRdb stores in-frame clones only, minus some. The table has 200,000 to 250,000 clones, 65% to 85% seen once. This CDR3 has 14 amino acids. V lost 3 bases, J lost 0 bases, and 8 bases lay in between. In germline, CDR1 is SGHVS, CDR2 FQNEAQ. Sequencing was done on a sample of PBMCs or T cells enriched from blood (not recorded which). This clonotype was sampled from a woman in her thirties or forties with acute COVID-19. This chain links TRBV7-8 with TRBJ1-1, with D tentatively TRBD1 (5 bases). The CDR3 DNA is TGTGCCAGCAGCTTGACAGCTATGAACACTGAAGCTTTCTTT. Translating it yields CASSLTAMNTEAFF.